The text below deals with one T cell receptor beta chain. Its antigen is not known. The source of the sample is a study of CXCR3-negative and CXCR3-positive naive CD8 T cells. Broader study findings: Unlike memory cells, which differed, naive CXCR3-negative and CXCR3-positive cells had similar TRBV-TRBJ usage. Upon cryopreservation, CXCR3 expression partially decreased, and most assays used fresh PBMCs. Diversity in memory CD8+ cells fell much lower than the comparably high levels seen in both naive subsets.

Germline CDR1 reads SGHVS; CDR2 reads FQNEAQ. The CDR3 sequence is 17 residues long. All TRB cDNA libraries came from 5' RACE performed with UMI labels. With the 5' RACE reads reprocessed, TCRdb shows one record per CDR3 protein and no DNA. This sample contains tens of thousands of distinct CDR3 sequences. The receptor's source is a human donor in good health. Some clones in this sample may be carry-over from other donors' samples. This chain uses TRBV7-8 with TRBJ2-5; absent DNA, TCRdb's TRBD2 call cannot be checked. Sequenced material: memory CD8+ T cells from blood. The CDR3 loop is CASSPRGGTSGQETQYF.